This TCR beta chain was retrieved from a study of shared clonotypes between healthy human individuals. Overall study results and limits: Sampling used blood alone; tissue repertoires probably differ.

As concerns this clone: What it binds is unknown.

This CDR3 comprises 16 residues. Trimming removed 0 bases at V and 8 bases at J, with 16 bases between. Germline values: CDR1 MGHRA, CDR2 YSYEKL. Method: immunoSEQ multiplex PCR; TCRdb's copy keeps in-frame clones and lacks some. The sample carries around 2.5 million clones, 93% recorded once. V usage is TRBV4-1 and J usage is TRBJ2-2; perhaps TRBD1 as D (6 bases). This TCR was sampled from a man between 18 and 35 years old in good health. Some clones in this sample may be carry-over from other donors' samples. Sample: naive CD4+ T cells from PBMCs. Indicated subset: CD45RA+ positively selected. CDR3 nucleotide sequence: TGCGCCAGCAGCCAAGATGGCAGGGGACCGTCGGGGGAGCTGTTTTTT. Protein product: CASSQDGRGPSGELFF.